These T cell receptor beta chains were read from a single sample in a study of cytomegalovirus exposure and HLA in healthy donors. Sequencing was performed with immunoSEQ multiplex PCR; in TCRdb, only in-frame clones are kept and a portion is missing. The table shows under 150,000 clones, with 73% occurring only once. The sample comprised PBMCs. The origin of the receptors is a woman aged 40 to 49 in good health and CMV-seronegative. CDR3s include the opening cysteine and the closing phenylalanine or tryptophan. The D gene is left open where the match is weak. Size tells how often a clone was seen (once, few, many) or the class of an expanded clone, and some rows leave it out.

DNA: TGTGCCAGCAGCTGGCGGATCAGGGGGAAGAACACTGAAGCTTTCTTT; CDR3: CASSWRIRGKNTEAFF; size: NA; D: TRBD1; J: TRBJ1-1; V: TRBV5-4
DNA: TGTGCCAGCAGCCAGGACAGGGGCGGTCAGCCCCAGCATTTT; CDR3: CASSQDRGGQPQHF; size: once; D: TRBD1; J: TRBJ1-5; V: TRBV7-2
DNA: TGTGCCGGGGGGGGTGAATCCTACGAGCAGTACTTC; CDR3: CAGGGESYEQYF; size: few; D: TRBD2; J: TRBJ2-7; V: TRBV10-3
DNA: TGTGCCAGCAGTTTACGGTCAGGGAATAGAGACACTGAAGCTTTCTTT; CDR3: CASSLRSGNRDTEAFF; size: NA; D: NA; J: TRBJ1-1; V: TRBV28
DNA: TGTGCCAGCAGGACACTGACGGTGAACACTGAAGCTTTCTTT; CDR3: CASRTLTVNTEAFF; size: NA; D: NA; J: TRBJ1-1; V: TRBV27
DNA: TGTGCTAGTGCAGAGACCAGCGGGGTGGCTACGCAGTATTTT; CDR3: CASAETSGVATQYF; size: NA; D: TRBD2; J: TRBJ2-3; V: TRBV12-5
DNA: TGTGCCACCAGCAGAGGTACACCCCGTTCCTCCTACGAGCAGTACTTC; CDR3: CATSRGTPRSSYEQYF; size: NA; D: NA; J: TRBJ2-7; V: TRBV15
DNA: TGTGCCAGCAGTTTATCTGGGAGGGGCTACACCTTC; CDR3: CASSLSGRGYTF; size: NA; D: NA; J: TRBJ1-2; V: TRBV28
DNA: TGTGCCAGCAGTTTGGGGCCCGGGGGGGCTTACAATGAGCAGTTCTTC; CDR3: CASSLGPGGAYNEQFF; size: NA; D: TRBD2; J: TRBJ2-1; V: TRBV28
DNA: TGCGCCAGCAGCGAAAATCTGCTGGGCGGGCCGTCGGGGGGTGAGCAGTACTTC; CDR3: CASSENLLGGPSGGEQYF; size: NA; D: TRBD2; J: TRBJ2-7; V: TRBV10-1
DNA: TGTGCCAGCAGCAGGGACAGCTTCATGAACACTGAAGCTTTCTTT; CDR3: CASSRDSFMNTEAFF; size: NA; D: NA; J: TRBJ1-1; V: TRBV21-1
DNA: TGTGCCAGCAGTGAAGGAGGGGGCGGGCGGGAGCTGTTTTTT; CDR3: CASSEGGGGRELFF; size: NA; D: TRBD1; J: TRBJ2-2; V: TRBV6-1
DNA: TGCGCCAGCAGCTTGGGACAGGGGGCGGCTGGCTACACCTTC; CDR3: CASSLGQGAAGYTF; size: NA; D: TRBD1; J: TRBJ1-2; V: TRBV5-1
DNA: TGTGCCAGTAGTACCCGGGACACCGCTAACTATGGCTACACCTTC; CDR3: CASSTRDTANYGYTF; size: NA; D: NA; J: TRBJ1-2; V: TRBV19
DNA: TGCGCCAGCAGCTTGAAGGCTAGCGGGGTATACAATGAGCAGTTCTTC; CDR3: CASSLKASGVYNEQFF; size: NA; D: TRBD2; J: TRBJ2-1; V: TRBV5-1
DNA: TGTGCCACCAGCGCCCAGTCGGAGGGATCCAACGAGCAGTACTTC; CDR3: CATSAQSEGSNEQYF; size: NA; D: NA; J: TRBJ2-7; V: TRBV15
DNA: TGTGCCAGCAGCCGCAGCGGGGACAACGAAAAACTGTTTTTT; CDR3: CASSRSGDNEKLFF; size: few; D: NA; J: TRBJ1-4; V: TRBV28
DNA: TGTGCCAGCAGCTCCGGGGGGGCCCTATACAATGAGCAGTTCTTC; CDR3: CASSSGGALYNEQFF; size: NA; D: TRBD2; J: TRBJ2-1; V: TRBV9
DNA: TGTGCCAGCAGTTTTCGACCGGGACAGGGTGGGACCCAGTACTTC; CDR3: CASSFRPGQGGTQYF; size: NA; D: TRBD1; J: TRBJ2-5; V: TRBV6-6
DNA: TGTGCCATCAGTGAGTCGAGGAGCTATGGCTACACCTTC; CDR3: CAISESRSYGYTF; size: NA; D: NA; J: TRBJ1-2; V: TRBV10-3
DNA: TGCGCCAGCAGCCTATCCCAGGTGGTTGGTACTGAAGCTTTCTTT; CDR3: CASSLSQVVGTEAFF; size: NA; D: NA; J: TRBJ1-1; V: TRBV5-1
DNA: TGTGCCAGCAGTCTCATACAGAGCACTAATGAAAAACTGTTTTTT; CDR3: CASSLIQSTNEKLFF; size: NA; D: NA; J: TRBJ1-4; V: TRBV28
DNA: TGTGCCAGCAGTGCCGGGGGGTTTGAAGCTTTCTTT; CDR3: CASSAGGFEAFF; size: NA; D: NA; J: TRBJ1-1; V: TRBV6-1
DNA: TGTGCCAGCAGCCCAGACAGCTACCAAGAGACCCAGTACTTC; CDR3: CASSPDSYQETQYF; size: NA; D: NA; J: TRBJ2-5; V: TRBV9
DNA: TGTGCCAGCAGTACTTACCTTCGCGTAGTTTACAATGAGCAGTTCTTC; CDR3: CASSTYLRVVYNEQFF; size: NA; D: NA; J: TRBJ2-1; V: TRBV27
DNA: TGTGCCAGCAGCTTAGAGGGCTCCCCTGAAGCTTTCTTT; CDR3: CASSLEGSPEAFF; size: NA; D: NA; J: TRBJ1-1; V: TRBV5-5
DNA: TGCGCCAGCAGCGGCGGGACAGGAGGCGGCTACACCTTC; CDR3: CASSGGTGGGYTF; size: few; D: TRBD1; J: TRBJ1-2; V: TRBV5-1
DNA: TGTGCCAGCAGGTACAGGGGAGAAAACCCGACAGATACGCAGTATTTT; CDR3: CASRYRGENPTDTQYF; size: NA; D: TRBD1; J: TRBJ2-3; V: TRBV7-9
DNA: TGCGCCAGCAGCCGAATAGGGGCGGGGGGGGGCAATGAGCAGTTCTTC; CDR3: CASSRIGAGGGNEQFF; size: NA; D: TRBD2; J: TRBJ2-1; V: TRBV4-3
DNA: TGTGCCAGCAGCTTCCGGGGCGGGGGGAACACCGGGGAGCTGTTTTTT; CDR3: CASSFRGGGNTGELFF; size: NA; D: TRBD2; J: TRBJ2-2; V: TRBV9
DNA: TGTGCCAGCAGCTTAGAAGCGGCGGACGGGTCCCACGAGGGCTATGGCTACACCTTC; CDR3: CASSLEAADGSHEGYGYTF; size: NA; D: NA; J: TRBJ1-2; V: TRBV11-3
DNA: TGTGCCACCAGCAGGGGTATGGGGAGCACTGAAGCTTTCTTT; CDR3: CATSRGMGSTEAFF; size: NA; D: NA; J: TRBJ1-1; V: TRBV15
DNA: TGTGCCAGCAGCATTTACAGGGACAGCGATGGCTACACCTTC; CDR3: CASSIYRDSDGYTF; size: NA; D: TRBD1; J: TRBJ1-2; V: TRBV11-2
DNA: TGTGCCAGCAGCGTAGGGACAGGGAGAGGGGCCAACGTCCTGACTTTC; CDR3: CASSVGTGRGANVLTF; size: NA; D: TRBD1; J: TRBJ2-6; V: TRBV9
DNA: TGCAGCGTTTTTGTCAGGAACACTGAAGCTTTCTTT; CDR3: CSVFVRNTEAFF; size: few; D: NA; J: TRBJ1-1; V: TRBV29-1
DNA: TGTGCCAGCAGCTTACAGGGGGCTCAGCCCCAGCATTTT; CDR3: CASSLQGAQPQHF; size: NA; D: TRBD1; J: TRBJ1-5; V: TRBV5-4
DNA: TGTGCCAGCAGCATCCTATTAGCGGGGGGCCGTGGTCAGACCCAGTACTTC; CDR3: CASSILLAGGRGQTQYF; size: NA; D: TRBD2; J: TRBJ2-5; V: TRBV28
DNA: TGTGCCAGCAGTGTGAACAGCGGGAATCAGCCCCAGCATTTT; CDR3: CASSVNSGNQPQHF; size: NA; D: NA; J: TRBJ1-5; V: TRBV2
DNA: TGCGCCAGCAGCTTGGGATTGGGGGAGGTTCAGCCCCAGCATTTT; CDR3: CASSLGLGEVQPQHF; size: few; D: NA; J: TRBJ1-5; V: TRBV5-1
DNA: TGCGCCAGCAGCCAAGATGGGGGACAGGGAACTGAAGCTTTCTTT; CDR3: CASSQDGGQGTEAFF; size: NA; D: TRBD1; J: TRBJ1-1; V: TRBV4-1
DNA: TGTGCCAGCAGCCGACAAACAGGGCGCTATGGCTACACCTTC; CDR3: CASSRQTGRYGYTF; size: NA; D: NA; J: TRBJ1-2; V: TRBV7-8
DNA: TGTGCCAGCAGAGCGGGGCGGAGCACAGATACGCAGTATTTT; CDR3: CASRAGRSTDTQYF; size: NA; D: TRBD2; J: TRBJ2-3; V: TRBV2
DNA: TGCGCCAGCAGCTTCGGAGCACAGGGGGCGAACACTGAAGCTTTCTTT; CDR3: CASSFGAQGANTEAFF; size: NA; D: TRBD1; J: TRBJ1-1; V: TRBV5-1
DNA: TGTGCCAGAAGCCCGGGACAGGGACGTGGCTACACCTTC; CDR3: CARSPGQGRGYTF; size: NA; D: NA; J: TRBJ1-2; V: TRBV7-5